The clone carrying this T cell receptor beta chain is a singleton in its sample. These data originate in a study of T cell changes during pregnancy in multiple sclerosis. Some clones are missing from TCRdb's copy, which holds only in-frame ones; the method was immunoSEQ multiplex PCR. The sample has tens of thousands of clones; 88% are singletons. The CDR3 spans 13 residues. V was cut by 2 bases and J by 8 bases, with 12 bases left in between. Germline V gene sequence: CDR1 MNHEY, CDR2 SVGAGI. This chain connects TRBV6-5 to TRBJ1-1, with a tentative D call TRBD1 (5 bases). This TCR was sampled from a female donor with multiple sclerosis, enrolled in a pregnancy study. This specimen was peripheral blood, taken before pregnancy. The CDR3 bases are TGTGCCAGCAGTTACAAGGGGTCCAGCGAAGCTTTCTTT. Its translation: CASSYKGSSEAFF.